Included here is one TCR beta chain sequence, with context. Produced via immunoSEQ multiplex PCR; TCRdb's table is partial and in-frame only. This table has about 220,000 clones, approximately 85% appearing once. The sample originates from a study of blood T cell repertoires in COVID-19. Study-wide context: The United States, Italy and Spain were the sources of the acute and convalescent COVID-19 samples.

This CDR3 has 16 amino acids. Germline V gene sequence: CDR1 SGDLS, CDR2 YYNGEE. J was trimmed by 3 bases and V by 3 bases; bases with no gene match: 7. The source of this sequence is a woman aged 70-85 years with COVID-19, enrolled during active disease. The chain uses TRBV9 and TRBJ1-3; 9 nucleotides agree with TRBD1. Material for sequencing was peripheral blood. CDR3 DNA sequence: TGTGCCAGCAGCGATGGCGGGACAGGGTATGGAAACACCATATATTTT. It encodes CASSDGGTGYGNTIYF.